This is a list of T cell receptor beta chains from one sample in a study of T cell responses to AZD1222 COVID-19 vaccine. Sequencing used immunoSEQ multiplex PCR; TCRdb keeps in-frame clones, though not all of them. This repertoire shows under 150,000 clones, over 85% found once; its top ten account for 3.1%. This material consisted of peripheral blood, taken on day 0 of AZD1222 vaccination. These receptors originate from an adult in good health. The CDR3 runs from the conserved cysteine through the conserved F or W. Each record gives: CDR3 DNA, CDR3 protein, V gene, D gene, clone size, J gene. D genes are given only for firm matches. A clone size is listed for some rows: how often the clone was seen (once, few, many), or a class if it is expanded.

CDR3nt: TGTGCCAGCAGCTTAGTTTGGGGGCCGCACAATGAGCAGTTCTTC
CDR3aa: CASSLVWGPHNEQFF
v_gene: TRBV7-6
d_gene: NA
abundance: NA
j_gene: TRBJ2-1

CDR3nt: TGTGCCAGCAGCCCCGAGGAGGGGTATGAGCAGTTCTTC
CDR3aa: CASSPEEGYEQFF
v_gene: TRBV3-1/TRBV3-2
d_gene: NA
abundance: NA
j_gene: TRBJ2-1

CDR3nt: TGTGCCAGCAGTGAACAGGGCGGTGGGAATCAGCCCCAGCATTTT
CDR3aa: CASSEQGGGNQPQHF
v_gene: TRBV28
d_gene: NA
abundance: NA
j_gene: TRBJ1-5

CDR3nt: TGTGCCAGCAGTCCCGGGACGTATAGCAATCAGCCCCAGCATTTT
CDR3aa: CASSPGTYSNQPQHF
v_gene: TRBV6-5
d_gene: NA
abundance: NA
j_gene: TRBJ1-5

CDR3nt: TGTGCCAGCAGCTTAGATGGGACTAGAGGCAATGAGCAGTTCTTC
CDR3aa: CASSLDGTRGNEQFF
v_gene: TRBV7-9
d_gene: TRBD2
abundance: NA
j_gene: TRBJ2-1

CDR3nt: TGTGCCAGCAGTTTACGAAACGGGTACACTGAAGCTTTCTTT
CDR3aa: CASSLRNGYTEAFF
v_gene: TRBV27
d_gene: NA
abundance: NA
j_gene: TRBJ1-1

CDR3nt: TGCGCCAGCAGCCAACGACAGGGCACGGCGAACACTGAAGCTTTCTTT
CDR3aa: CASSQRQGTANTEAFF
v_gene: TRBV4-3
d_gene: TRBD1
abundance: NA
j_gene: TRBJ1-1

CDR3nt: TGTGCCAGTAGCGACCGGTACAGTTCCACCGGGGAGCTGTTTTTT
CDR3aa: CASSDRYSSTGELFF
v_gene: TRBV19
d_gene: NA
abundance: NA
j_gene: TRBJ2-2

CDR3nt: TGTGCCAGCAGCTTACGGGCGGACCAAATCGGACCCCAGCATTTT
CDR3aa: CASSLRADQIGPQHF
v_gene: TRBV7-8
d_gene: NA
abundance: NA
j_gene: TRBJ1-5

CDR3nt: TGTGCCAGCTCACAACAAAGCCCGAGCAATCAGCCCCAGCATTTT
CDR3aa: CASSQQSPSNQPQHF
v_gene: TRBV18
d_gene: NA
abundance: NA
j_gene: TRBJ1-5

CDR3nt: TGTGCCAGTACCCGGGGCAGCTCTGGAAACACCATATATTTT
CDR3aa: CASTRGSSGNTIYF
v_gene: TRBV19
d_gene: NA
abundance: NA
j_gene: TRBJ1-3

CDR3nt: TGTGCCAGCAGTCCGACTAGGCATCAGCCCCAGCATTTT
CDR3aa: CASSPTRHQPQHF
v_gene: TRBV28
d_gene: NA
abundance: NA
j_gene: TRBJ1-5

CDR3nt: TGTGCCAGCAGCTTCCGAGCGGGAGGCAATGAGCAGTTCTTC
CDR3aa: CASSFRAGGNEQFF
v_gene: TRBV7-8
d_gene: TRBD2
abundance: NA
j_gene: TRBJ2-1

CDR3nt: TGTGCCAGCAGTTTAGGGACAAGCTATTTGATGAACACTGAAGCTTTCTTT
CDR3aa: CASSLGTSYLMNTEAFF
v_gene: TRBV28
d_gene: NA
abundance: NA
j_gene: TRBJ1-1

CDR3nt: TGTGCCAGTAGTATAAGTAGCAATCAGCCCCAGCATTTT
CDR3aa: CASSISSNQPQHF
v_gene: TRBV19
d_gene: NA
abundance: NA
j_gene: TRBJ1-5

CDR3nt: TGTGCCTGGAGTGAGGGGCAGCGATTC
CDR3aa: CAWSEGQRF
v_gene: TRBV30
d_gene: NA
abundance: NA
j_gene: TRBJ1-2

CDR3nt: TGTGCCAGCAGTTTATTAACAGGCTACTCTGGAAACACCATATATTTT
CDR3aa: CASSLLTGYSGNTIYF
v_gene: TRBV28
d_gene: NA
abundance: NA
j_gene: TRBJ1-3

CDR3nt: TGTGCCAGCAGCCGCCTCCGGGACGGGCCCTACGAGCAGTACTTC
CDR3aa: CASSRLRDGPYEQYF
v_gene: TRBV14
d_gene: NA
abundance: few
j_gene: TRBJ2-7

CDR3nt: TGTGCCAGCAGCGTAGAGATGGTAGGCACCGCATATGGCTACACCTTC
CDR3aa: CASSVEMVGTAYGYTF
v_gene: TRBV9
d_gene: NA
abundance: NA
j_gene: TRBJ1-2

CDR3nt: TGCGCCAGCAGCTTGGCAGGGAACAATTCACCCCTCCACTTT
CDR3aa: CASSLAGNNSPLHF
v_gene: TRBV5-1
d_gene: NA
abundance: NA
j_gene: TRBJ1-6

CDR3nt: TGTGCCAGCACCGTCGGGACTTCCCTGACCACAGATACGCAGTATTTT
CDR3aa: CASTVGTSLTTDTQYF
v_gene: TRBV11-2
d_gene: NA
abundance: NA
j_gene: TRBJ2-3

CDR3nt: TGTGCCAGCAGGGGGGTCTTTCATGATCACCAGCATTTT
CDR3aa: CASRGVFHDHQHF
v_gene: TRBV6-5
d_gene: NA
abundance: NA
j_gene: TRBJ1-5

CDR3nt: TGTGCCAGCAGCGCTTACATGAACACTGAAGCTTTCTTT
CDR3aa: CASSAYMNTEAFF
v_gene: TRBV9
d_gene: NA
abundance: NA
j_gene: TRBJ1-1

CDR3nt: TGTGCCAGCAGCTCCCTCCACGAGCAGTACTTC
CDR3aa: CASSSLHEQYF
v_gene: TRBV5-5
d_gene: NA
abundance: few
j_gene: TRBJ2-7

CDR3nt: TGTGCCAGCAGTGATACAGTAGAACGCAATCAGCCCCAGCATTTT
CDR3aa: CASSDTVERNQPQHF
v_gene: TRBV6-1
d_gene: NA
abundance: NA
j_gene: TRBJ1-5

CDR3nt: TGCGCCAGCACCGCTACCCTTCACAGGAACACTGAAGCTTTCTTT
CDR3aa: CASTATLHRNTEAFF
v_gene: TRBV4-3
d_gene: NA
abundance: NA
j_gene: TRBJ1-1

CDR3nt: TGTGCCAGCAGTGAACTAGCGGGAGCTACAGATACGCAGTATTTT
CDR3aa: CASSELAGATDTQYF
v_gene: TRBV2
d_gene: TRBD2
abundance: NA
j_gene: TRBJ2-3

CDR3nt: TGTGCCAGCAGCTTAGGTCGGGACAGCTATGGCTACACCTTC
CDR3aa: CASSLGRDSYGYTF
v_gene: TRBV7-2
d_gene: TRBD1
abundance: NA
j_gene: TRBJ1-2

CDR3nt: TGCGCCAGCAGCATGGGACTAGCGGGAGGTGTCCACAATGAGCAGTTCTTC
CDR3aa: CASSMGLAGGVHNEQFF
v_gene: TRBV5-1
d_gene: TRBD2
abundance: NA
j_gene: TRBJ2-1

CDR3nt: TGTGCCAGCAGTTACCGGTCCGGCAGCCGCAATCAGCCCCAGCATTTT
CDR3aa: CASSYRSGSRNQPQHF
v_gene: TRBV6-6
d_gene: NA
abundance: NA
j_gene: TRBJ1-5

CDR3nt: TGTGCCAGCAGCCCTACTAGCGGGGGCACGGATACGCAGTATTTT
CDR3aa: CASSPTSGGTDTQYF
v_gene: TRBV9
d_gene: TRBD2
abundance: NA
j_gene: TRBJ2-3

CDR3nt: TGTGCCAGCAGCCTGACAGGACGACAAGAGACCCAGTACTTC
CDR3aa: CASSLTGRQETQYF
v_gene: TRBV28
d_gene: NA
abundance: NA
j_gene: TRBJ2-5

CDR3nt: TGTGCCAGCAGCCAAGGTGGGACAGGGGGTTACGAGCAGTACTTC
CDR3aa: CASSQGGTGGYEQYF
v_gene: TRBV3-1/TRBV3-2
d_gene: TRBD1
abundance: NA
j_gene: TRBJ2-7

CDR3nt: TGCGCCAGCAGCCAAGATATTATGACAGGGGACACTGAAGCTTTCTTT
CDR3aa: CASSQDIMTGDTEAFF
v_gene: TRBV4-1
d_gene: TRBD1
abundance: NA
j_gene: TRBJ1-1

CDR3nt: TGTGCCAGCAGTCAGGGGCGGCGCGGCTACACCTTC
CDR3aa: CASSQGRRGYTF
v_gene: TRBV5-8
d_gene: NA
abundance: NA
j_gene: TRBJ1-2

CDR3nt: TGTGCCAGCAGTTTAGCCCAGAGACGTTTTAGCTCCTACAATGAGCAGTTCTTC
CDR3aa: CASSLAQRRFSSYNEQFF
v_gene: TRBV28
d_gene: NA
abundance: once
j_gene: TRBJ2-1

CDR3nt: TGTGCCAGCAGTATGGGACGGACCCTGATCAATGAGCAGTTCTTC
CDR3aa: CASSMGRTLINEQFF
v_gene: TRBV28
d_gene: NA
abundance: NA
j_gene: TRBJ2-1

CDR3nt: TGTGCCAGCAGCCAAGGTCGGGGCACCCGAAGGACTGAAGCTTTCTTT
CDR3aa: CASSQGRGTRRTEAFF
v_gene: TRBV3-1/TRBV3-2
d_gene: NA
abundance: NA
j_gene: TRBJ1-1

CDR3nt: TGTGCCAGCAGTTCAACGTACAGGGGTGATCCACCAACTAATGAAAAACTGTTTTTT
CDR3aa: CASSSTYRGDPPTNEKLFF
v_gene: TRBV28
d_gene: TRBD1
abundance: NA
j_gene: TRBJ1-4

CDR3nt: TGTGCCAGCAGCTTGGTGATGTCCGGTGGAGAGACCCAGTACTTC
CDR3aa: CASSLVMSGGETQYF
v_gene: TRBV5-4
d_gene: NA
abundance: NA
j_gene: TRBJ2-5

CDR3nt: TGTGCCAGCAGTTACTCGGGGGAGGGAGCGGATACGCAGTATTTT
CDR3aa: CASSYSGEGADTQYF
v_gene: TRBV6-5
d_gene: TRBD2
abundance: NA
j_gene: TRBJ2-3

CDR3nt: TGTGCCAGCAGTTTGAGGAACACCATATATTTT
CDR3aa: CASSLRNTIYF
v_gene: TRBV12-3/TRBV12-4
d_gene: NA
abundance: NA
j_gene: TRBJ1-3

CDR3nt: TGTGCCAGCAGTGAAGACAGGGGAAGTGGCGAGCAGTACTTC
CDR3aa: CASSEDRGSGEQYF
v_gene: TRBV2
d_gene: TRBD1
abundance: NA
j_gene: TRBJ2-7

CDR3nt: TGTGCCAGCAGCAACCGACAGGGGGTCTATGGCTACACCTTC
CDR3aa: CASSNRQGVYGYTF
v_gene: TRBV7-9
d_gene: TRBD1
abundance: NA
j_gene: TRBJ1-2